The 23 T cell receptor beta chains below come from one sample, sequenced in a study of PD-1 blockade in classical Hodgkin lymphoma. Profiled with immunoSEQ multiplex PCR; TCRdb holds only in-frame clones, not every one. The table shows around 60,000 clones, with less than 95% occurring only once. Time point indicated: cycle 4 day 1 (C4D1), after less than 7 weeks of nivolumab. In every patient, relapse followed autologous stem cell transplantation, while exposure to brentuximab vedotin differed. The sample here was peripheral blood mononuclear cells (PBMCs), taken before the fourth cycle of nivolumab. These receptors came from a human donor with classical Hodgkin lymphoma.

The rearrangement uses TRBV28 and TRBJ2-7; 10 positions agree with TRBD1. Unmatched junction bases numbered 9, after V lost 2 bases and J lost 5 bases. The CDR3 totals 16 residues. Germline CDR1 is MDHEN and CDR2 is SYDVKM. This CDR3 is CASSLRQGAAYDEQYF. The CDR3 DNA reads as TGTGCCAGCAGTTTACGACAGGGGGCCGCGTACGACGAGCAGTACTTC.

The rearrangement joins TRBV4-1 to TRBJ2-7; D ambiguous. The germline gives CDR1 MGHRA, CDR2 YSYEKL. The V end lost 4 bases, the J end lost 3 bases, and 16 bases lay between the germline ends. The CDR3 is 15 residues long. The CDR3, as DNA: TGCGCCAGCAGCCGGAACATTCACAGAAACTACGAGCAGTACTTC. Protein sequence: CASSRNIHRNYEQYF.

The chain links TRBV6-5 to TRBJ1-2; 9 nucleotides match TRBD1. With V trimmed by 8 bases and J by 8 bases, 12 bases remained unmatched. The CDR3 length is 14 residues. Germline V CDR1 and CDR2: MNHEY, SVGAGI. CDR3 loop: CASRRDRVLGGYTF. The CDR3 nucleotides are TGTGCCAGCCGCCGGGACAGGGTATTGGGCGGCTACACCTTC.

The J gene is TRBJ2-1, the V gene TRBV20-1, with no clear D. Deletions cut 6 bases from V and 8 bases from J, with 8 bases between. CDR1 and CDR2 (germline): DFQATT, SNEGSKA (reference sequence). The CDR3 runs to 10 residues. CDR3 sequence reads: CSALTHEQFF. DNA for the CDR3: TGCAGTGCCTTGACCCATGAGCAGTTCTTC.

This chain joins TRBV7-2 and TRBJ1-5; D gene unclear. Germline values: CDR1 SGHTA, CDR2 FQGNSA. This CDR3 has 16 amino acids. V shed 7 bases and J shed 0 bases, with 16 bases lying between them. This chain's CDR3 is CASTLSGSGSNQPQHF. The DNA of the CDR3 is TGTGCCAGCACCCTATCGGGGTCTGGTAGCAATCAGCCCCAGCATTTT.

This chain uses TRBV10-2 with TRBJ2-3; 8 positions match TRBD2. The CDR3 sequence is 17 residues long. V lost 3 bases to trimming and J lost 2 bases; unmatched junction nucleotides: 10. Germline-derived CDR1 and CDR2 are WSHSY and SAAADI. The CDR3 spells CASSEPNSGDPTDTQYF. CDR3 DNA: TGCGCCAGCAGTGAACCCAATAGCGGGGACCCCACAGATACGCAGTATTTT.

The rearrangement uses TRBV10-1 and TRBJ2-3; TRBD2 matches 10 bases. Germline loops: CDR1 WNHNN, CDR2 SYGVQD (reference sequence). The length of the CDR3 is 14 residues. V trimming: 6 bases; J trimming: 1 base; junction bases outside the gene matches: 1. CDR3 sequence (DNA): TGCGCCAGCAGCGGGACTAGCGGCACAGATACGCAGTATTTT. It translates to CASSGTSGTDTQYF.

The rearrangement links TRBV4-1 to TRBJ1-2; D is uncertain. The CDR3 contains 13 residues. V gave up 1 base and J gave up 1 base, with 4 bases separating them. The V gene's germline CDR1 is MGHRA and CDR2 YSYEKL. The CDR3 loop is CASSQVYNYGYTF. In DNA, the CDR3 is TGCGCCAGCAGCCAAGTGTATAACTATGGCTACACCTTC.

The genes are TRBV10-3 and TRBJ1-2, with 7 bases lining up with TRBD1. V shed 3 bases, J shed 4 bases, and the junction held 17 bases outside the gene matches. CDR3 length: 18 residues. Germline V gene data show CDR1 as ENHRY and CDR2 as SYGVKD. CDR3 DNA: TGTGCCATCAGTGAAGAAATAAGGACAGGCTCTCGCGGCTATGGCTACACCTTC. Its translation is CAISEEIRTGSRGYGYTF.

This chain links TRBV5-8 with TRBJ1-2, with 7 bases aligning to TRBD1. The CDR3 has 15 residues. The germline gives CDR1 SGHTS, CDR2 YDEGEE. V was clipped by 4 bases and J by 2 bases; unmatched bases: 8. The CDR3 nucleotides are TGTGCCAGCAGCCTCCAGGGGGTAGGGAACTATGGCTACACCTTC. Amino acid sequence: CASSLQGVGNYGYTF. The full variable domain, in which reference TRBV5-8 and TRBJ1-2 provide the parts outside the CDR3, is EAGVTQSPTHLIKTRGQQATLRCSPISGHTSVYWYQQALGLGLQFLLWYDEGEERNRGNFPPRFSGRQFPNYSSELNVNALELEDSALYLCASSLQGVGNYGYTFGSGTRLTVV.

The chain's CDR3 is CSAENQETQYF. The CDR3 region has the DNA TGCAGTGCCGAGAACCAAGAGACCCAGTACTTC. This chain joins TRBV20-1 and TRBJ2-5; D gene unclear. CDR1 is DFQATT and CDR2 is SNEGSKA in the germline V gene (reference sequence). V lost 6 bases, J lost 0 bases, and 5 bases lay in between. The CDR3 contains 11 residues.

The chain has TRBV11-2 and TRBJ1-2; possible D gene TRBD1, 6 bases. This CDR3 region has 15 residues. V gave up 6 bases and J gave up 4 bases, with 18 bases separating them. The germline CDR1 and CDR2 sequences are SGHAT and FQNNGV. The CDR3 coding sequence is TGTGCCAGCAGAAAAGGGCAGGGGCACCCCTATGGCTACACCTTC. Amino acids: CASRKGQGHPYGYTF.

The chain joins TRBV7-6 to TRBJ1-4, with no clear D. This CDR3 is 13 amino acids long. V gave up 3 bases and J gave up 8 bases, with 10 bases separating them. Germline V lookup: CDR1 SGHVS, CDR2 FNYEAQ. The CDR3 spells CASSLREWEKLFF. The CDR3 DNA reads TGTGCCAGCAGCTTGAGGGAATGGGAAAAACTGTTTTTT.

This chain joins TRBV4-1 and TRBJ2-3; 7 bases are a match to TRBD2. The ends lost 1 base at V and 4 bases at J; junction bases unmatched: 11. The germline CDR1 and CDR2 sequences are MGHRA and YSYEKL. This CDR3 region has 17 residues. The CDR3 nucleotides are TGCGCCAGCAGCCAAGGGCCCGGGCGGGGGATCCCAGATACGCAGTATTTT. It specifies CASSQGPGRGIPDTQYF.

V usage is TRBV30 and J usage is TRBJ1-1; maybe TRBD1 (6 bases). The germline V and J ends were trimmed by 4 bases and 2 bases, with 11 bases remaining between them. This CDR3 is 13 amino acids long. Germline CDR1 reads GTSNPN; CDR2 reads SVGIG (reference sequence). CDR3 DNA: TGTGCCTGGAATTACAGGGATAACACTGAAGCTTTCTTT. Its translation: CAWNYRDNTEAFF.

The chain is built from TRBV6-5 and TRBJ1-2; TRBD1 might be the D (5 bases). The CDR3 is 12 residues long. The V gene's germline CDR1 is MNHEY and CDR2 SVGAGI. V lost 7 bases to trimming and J lost 6 bases, with 12 bases between them. In DNA form, the CDR3 reads TGTGCCAGCACCCAGGGAGCGAATGGCTACACCTTC. Encoded protein: CASTQGANGYTF.

J is TRBJ2-5 and V is TRBV5-1, with 11 bases fitting TRBD1. CDR1 is SGHRS, CDR2 YFSETQ, per germline. V was clipped by 4 bases and J by 5 bases; unmatched bases: 7. This CDR3 has 15 amino acids. The CDR3 nucleotides read TGCGCCAGCAGCCCCCCGGGACAGGGGGATGAGACCCAGTACTTC. Translating gives CASSPPGQGDETQYF.

The rearrangement links TRBV4-1 to TRBJ2-1; D not certain. Trimming removed 1 base from V and 8 bases from J, with 15 bases in between. The CDR3 covers 15 residues. Germline assignment: CDR1 MGHRA and CDR2 YSYEKL. This CDR3 reads CASSQGGYGQYEQFF. DNA for the CDR3: TGCGCCAGCAGCCAAGGGGGTTACGGGCAATATGAGCAGTTCTTC.

This sequence joins TRBV7-9 and TRBJ1-1, with 7 bases that match TRBD1. The CDR3 sequence is 12 residues long. The V gene end was trimmed by 5 bases and the J gene end by 8 bases; junction bases not matched to a gene: 5. Germline loops: CDR1 SEHNR, CDR2 FQNEAQ (reference sequence). CDR3: CASSPGTAEAFF. The CDR3, as DNA: TGTGCCAGCAGCCCTGGGACAGCCGAAGCTTTCTTT.

The J gene is TRBJ2-5, the V gene TRBV6-1; 9 bases fit TRBD1. The CDR3 extends over 13 amino acids. Germline V gene sequence: CDR1 MNHNS, CDR2 SASEGT. Trimming at V came to 6 bases and at J to 5 bases, leaving 4 bases not matched to a gene. CDR3 protein: CASRGTGTETQYF. CDR3 bases: TGTGCCAGCAGGGGGACAGGGACCGAGACCCAGTACTTC.

This chain links TRBV6-1 with TRBJ1-5, with D perhaps TRBD1 (6 bases). The germline V gene has CDR1 MNHNS and CDR2 SASEGT. The CDR3 consists of 12 residues. V lost 3 bases and J lost 12, with 12 bases in between. CDR3 nucleotides: TGTGCCAGCAGTGATCAGAAGGGGGACCAGCATTTT. It is translated as CASSDQKGDQHF.

This clone was detected a few times. This chain links TRBV19 with TRBJ1-2; 7 bases fit TRBD1. With 0 bases clipped from V and 0 bases from J, the junction kept 4 bases outside the gene matches. CDR1 LNHDA and CDR2 SQIVND come from the germline V gene (reference sequence). The CDR3 runs to 16 residues. CDR3 protein: CASSIEGTVANYGYTF. The CDR3 DNA reads TGTGCCAGTAGTATAGAGGGGACAGTTGCTAACTATGGCTACACCTTC.

The chain recombines TRBV29-1 with TRBJ2-3; D uncertain. Trimming removed 7 bases at V and 0 bases at J, with 17 bases between. The CDR3 consists of 15 residues. The germline V gene encodes CDR1 SQVTM and CDR2 ANQGSEA. The CDR3 DNA follows: TGCAGCGCCTCCCGGGTGGTATGGAGCACAGATACGCAGTATTTT. Translated: CSASRVVWSTDTQYF.